Listed below are T cell receptor beta chains from one sample, sequenced in a study of CD8+ T cells in alopecia areata. Here immunoSEQ multiplex PCR was the method, and the copy in TCRdb shows in-frame clones only, minus some. Of some 190,000 clones listed, approximately 72% are singletons. Sequences were derived from CD4+ T cells sorted from blood, sampled between weeks 43 and 45, from a patient treated with tofacitinib. The receptors come from a human donor with alopecia areata. Both conserved end residues are trimmed from each CDR3. Clone size is stated in some rows and not others, as once, few, many or a class when expanded.

clone size | V gene | CDR3 protein
NA | TRBV4-3 | ASRMGRKAGSSTDTQY
NA | TRBV29-1 | SVKTRKETQY
NA | TRBV6-6 | ASTYLIPQEKLF
NA | TRBV7-2 | ASSFLETQY
few | TRBV5-1 | ASSRDGAETQY
once | TRBV30 | AWSVTDTDTQY
NA | TRBV30 | AAFRGQGTTEAF
few | TRBV28 | ASRPPGARNQPQH
few | TRBV29-1 | SVGLGVMNTEAF
NA | TRBV7-6 | ASTRGLTSTDTQY
few | TRBV14 | ASSQIHEQF
NA | TRBV9 | ASSVNPDGNQPQH
few | TRBV5-1 | ASSLTLRNTGELF